This T cell receptor (beta chain) originates from a study of blood T cell repertoires in COVID-19. Germline V gene sequence: CDR1 MNHEY, CDR2 SVGEGT. The J segment lost 0 bases and the V segment lost 0 bases, leaving 1 base of the junction unmatched. The CDR3 consists of 16 residues. This clone was counted between two and nine times. Some clones are missing from TCRdb's copy, which holds only in-frame ones; the method was immunoSEQ multiplex PCR. Of 250,000 to 300,000 clones listed, approximately 80% were seen once; the top ten hold just under 3%. The sample comprised peripheral blood. The rearrangement joins TRBV6-2 or TRBV6-3 to TRBJ2-1, with 8 bases lining up with TRBD2. The clonotype comes from a woman aged 55-75 years with active or convalescent COVID-19. The CDR3 region has the DNA TGTGCCAGCAGTTACTCACGGGGGGGCTCCTACAATGAGCAGTTCTTC. It is translated as CASSYSRGGSYNEQFF.